The rows below give T cell receptor beta chains drawn from one sample of a study of untreated major depressive disorder. Generated by immunoSEQ multiplex PCR, the TCRdb table keeps only in-frame clones and is missing some. The table includes 20,000 or so clones, more than 85% detected once. Sequenced sample: CD4+ T cells from PBMCs. The receptors stem from a woman between 35 and 50 years old with major depressive disorder. Each CDR3 is given with its conserved first and last residue. A D gene is named only where the DNA matches it firmly. Size is stated for part of the rows, as once, few or many counts, or as a class when the clone is expanded.

J gene: TRBJ1-2; V gene: TRBV20-1; D gene: TRBD1; clone size: NA; CDR3 DNA: TGCAGTGCTCACGGGACAGCTGGCTACACCTTC; CDR3 protein: CSAHGTAGYTF
J gene: TRBJ1-6; V gene: TRBV19; D gene: NA; clone size: NA; CDR3 DNA: TGTGCCAGTGGAATGTGGCAAAGGCAAACTTCACCCCTCCACTTT; CDR3 protein: CASGMWQRQTSPLHF
J gene: TRBJ1-2; V gene: TRBV10-3; D gene: NA; clone size: once; CDR3 DNA: TGTGCCATCAGACTTACATCGTTTAACTATGGCTACACCTTC; CDR3 protein: CAIRLTSFNYGYTF
J gene: TRBJ1-6; V gene: TRBV6-6; D gene: NA; clone size: once; CDR3 DNA: TGTGCCAGCAGTTATCAGAAGCATAATTCACCCCTCCACTTT; CDR3 protein: CASSYQKHNSPLHF
J gene: TRBJ1-1; V gene: TRBV5-1; D gene: NA; clone size: NA; CDR3 DNA: TGCGCCAGCAGCTTAGCTTTGGGAAGCCAGAACACTGAAGCTTTCTTT; CDR3 protein: CASSLALGSQNTEAFF
J gene: TRBJ1-2; V gene: TRBV25-1; D gene: NA; clone size: NA; CDR3 DNA: TGTGCCAGCAGTGAACTTCAATGGGCTATAGGCTACACCTTC; CDR3 protein: CASSELQWAIGYTF
J gene: TRBJ2-1; V gene: TRBV29-1; D gene: NA; clone size: NA; CDR3 DNA: TGCAGCGTCGAAACCTATACTAACAATGAGCAGTTCTTC; CDR3 protein: CSVETYTNNEQFF
J gene: TRBJ1-2; V gene: TRBV2; D gene: TRBD1; clone size: NA; CDR3 DNA: TGTGCCAGCAGTACCGGGACAGGGTTTGTTGGCTACACCTTC; CDR3 protein: CASSTGTGFVGYTF
J gene: TRBJ1-1; V gene: TRBV19; D gene: TRBD1; clone size: NA; CDR3 DNA: TGTGCCAGTAATTACAGGGGGCGCATCACTGAAGCTTTCTTT; CDR3 protein: CASNYRGRITEAFF
J gene: TRBJ2-6; V gene: TRBV4-3; D gene: NA; clone size: few; CDR3 DNA: TGCGCCAGCAGCCAGGGACTCCCTGGGGCCAACGTCCTGACTTTC; CDR3 protein: CASSQGLPGANVLTF
J gene: TRBJ1-1; V gene: TRBV30; D gene: NA; clone size: NA; CDR3 DNA: TGTGCCTGGAGTGTAAACAGCCGTGGTACTGAAGCTTTCTTT; CDR3 protein: CAWSVNSRGTEAFF
J gene: TRBJ1-1; V gene: TRBV7-9; D gene: NA; clone size: NA; CDR3 DNA: TGTGCCAGCAGCTCAGGACAGAGAGCCGACACTGAAGCTTTCTTT; CDR3 protein: CASSSGQRADTEAFF
J gene: TRBJ2-2; V gene: TRBV5-4; D gene: NA; clone size: once; CDR3 DNA: TGTGCCAGCAGCTTCGGACTAGGGGGGACCGGGGAGCTGTTTTTT; CDR3 protein: CASSFGLGGTGELFF
J gene: TRBJ2-5; V gene: TRBV9; D gene: NA; clone size: NA; CDR3 DNA: TGTGCCAGCAGCGTAGGCCCAGGGTCGGGTGAGACCCAGTACTTC; CDR3 protein: CASSVGPGSGETQYF
J gene: TRBJ2-1; V gene: TRBV6-4; D gene: TRBD2; clone size: few; CDR3 DNA: TGTGCCAGCAGTGAACTAGCGGATCGTCCTAATGAGCAGTTCTTC; CDR3 protein: CASSELADRPNEQFF
J gene: TRBJ1-2; V gene: TRBV7-3; D gene: NA; clone size: NA; CDR3 DNA: TGTGCCAGCAGCTTAGAGGGATTGGGTGGCTACACCTTC; CDR3 protein: CASSLEGLGGYTF
J gene: TRBJ2-3; V gene: TRBV6-1; D gene: NA; clone size: NA; CDR3 DNA: TGTGCCAGCAGTGAGTGGTACGGTGGGGATACGCAGTATTTT; CDR3 protein: CASSEWYGGDTQYF
J gene: TRBJ2-2; V gene: TRBV6-1; D gene: TRBD2; clone size: NA; CDR3 DNA: TGTGCCAGCAGTGAAGCGATGGCGGGGGCGAACACCGGGGAGCTGTTTTTT; CDR3 protein: CASSEAMAGANTGELFF
J gene: TRBJ2-1; V gene: TRBV7-3; D gene: NA; clone size: NA; CDR3 DNA: TGTGCCAGCAGCTTAGCCCCGTGGCCCCGCGCCAGGGGGGTCAATGAGCAGTTCTTC; CDR3 protein: CASSLAPWPRARGVNEQFF
J gene: TRBJ1-1; V gene: TRBV6-4; D gene: NA; clone size: NA; CDR3 DNA: TGTGCCAGCAGTGACTCAGGCAGGGGTGAAGCTTTCTTT; CDR3 protein: CASSDSGRGEAFF
J gene: TRBJ1-2; V gene: TRBV9; D gene: NA; clone size: NA; CDR3 DNA: TGTGCCAGCAGCGTTGAAACGGGGGCTGGTGGCTACACCTTC; CDR3 protein: CASSVETGAGGYTF
J gene: TRBJ1-1; V gene: TRBV2; D gene: NA; clone size: once; CDR3 DNA: TGTGCCAGCAGGGGCACAGGCAGATTGAACACTGAAGCTTTCTTT; CDR3 protein: CASRGTGRLNTEAFF
J gene: TRBJ1-2; V gene: TRBV11-2; D gene: NA; clone size: NA; CDR3 DNA: TGTGCCAGCAGCCCATCGGAGAGTGGCTACACCTTC; CDR3 protein: CASSPSESGYTF
J gene: TRBJ2-2; V gene: TRBV9; D gene: NA; clone size: NA; CDR3 DNA: TGTGCCAGCAGCGTAGTTGGAACCGGGGAGCTGTTTTTT; CDR3 protein: CASSVVGTGELFF
J gene: TRBJ1-4; V gene: TRBV28; D gene: NA; clone size: NA; CDR3 DNA: TGTGCCAGCAGTTTGGGGGGCAGGGAAAAACTGTTTTTT; CDR3 protein: CASSLGGREKLFF
J gene: TRBJ1-2; V gene: TRBV2; D gene: NA; clone size: few; CDR3 DNA: TGTGCCAGCAGTGAAAGTGGAGGCTACACCTTC; CDR3 protein: CASSESGGYTF
J gene: TRBJ1-1; V gene: TRBV19; D gene: NA; clone size: NA; CDR3 DNA: TGTGCCAGTAGCAGGTTGGACACTGAAGCTTTCTTT; CDR3 protein: CASSRLDTEAFF
J gene: TRBJ1-5; V gene: TRBV30; D gene: NA; clone size: NA; CDR3 DNA: TGTGCCTGGAGTAGGGGGGGTAGCAATCAGCCCCAGCATTTT; CDR3 protein: CAWSRGGSNQPQHF
J gene: TRBJ1-1; V gene: TRBV2; D gene: NA; clone size: NA; CDR3 DNA: TGTGCCAGCTTCCAGCCGAACACTGAAGCTTTCTTT; CDR3 protein: CASFQPNTEAFF
J gene: TRBJ2-7; V gene: TRBV12-2; D gene: NA; clone size: NA; CDR3 DNA: TGTGCAAGTCGCTGGGACAGCTACTACGAGCAGTACTTC; CDR3 protein: CASRWDSYYEQYF
J gene: TRBJ1-1; V gene: TRBV5-1; D gene: NA; clone size: NA; CDR3 DNA: TGCGCCAGCAGCTTTGTGCAGGGGAACACTGAAGCTTTCTTT; CDR3 protein: CASSFVQGNTEAFF
J gene: TRBJ2-3; V gene: TRBV7-2; D gene: NA; clone size: once; CDR3 DNA: TGTGCCAGCAGCCCACTCCAGGGGATGAGCACAGATACGCAGTATTTT; CDR3 protein: CASSPLQGMSTDTQYF
J gene: TRBJ1-3; V gene: TRBV29-1; D gene: NA; clone size: NA; CDR3 DNA: TGCAGCGCCCAACCAGGGGACGGAAACACCATATATTTT; CDR3 protein: CSAQPGDGNTIYF
J gene: TRBJ2-7; V gene: TRBV10-3; D gene: NA; clone size: NA; CDR3 DNA: TGTGCCATCAGTGAGTCGAGTCCAGGACGCGAGCAGTACTTC; CDR3 protein: CAISESSPGREQYF
J gene: TRBJ2-1; V gene: TRBV12-5; D gene: NA; clone size: NA; CDR3 DNA: TGTGCTAGTGGTTTGTCACAGGGAGGTCCCTACAATGAGCAGTTCTTC; CDR3 protein: CASGLSQGGPYNEQFF
J gene: TRBJ1-4; V gene: TRBV5-1; D gene: NA; clone size: NA; CDR3 DNA: TGCGCCAGCAGCTTGGGCCCAAATGAAAAACTGTTTTTT; CDR3 protein: CASSLGPNEKLFF
J gene: TRBJ1-2; V gene: TRBV11-3; D gene: NA; clone size: NA; CDR3 DNA: TGTGCCAGCAGCAAAGAGGGCAGGGAGGGAGACTATGGCTACACCTTC; CDR3 protein: CASSKEGREGDYGYTF
J gene: TRBJ1-6; V gene: TRBV5-5; D gene: NA; clone size: NA; CDR3 DNA: TGTGCCAGCATCCAGAACCAGGGGATGTATTCACCCCTCCACTTT; CDR3 protein: CASIQNQGMYSPLHF
J gene: TRBJ1-2; V gene: TRBV30; D gene: NA; clone size: NA; CDR3 DNA: TGTGCCTGGAGTTTCAGATGGCTAGCTAACTATGGCTACACCTTC; CDR3 protein: CAWSFRWLANYGYTF
J gene: TRBJ1-5; V gene: TRBV6-6; D gene: NA; clone size: once; CDR3 DNA: TGTGCCAGTGGACAGTCCCAATGGGAACAGCCCCAGCATTTT; CDR3 protein: CASGQSQWEQPQHF
J gene: TRBJ2-5; V gene: TRBV12-5; D gene: NA; clone size: NA; CDR3 DNA: TGTGCTAGTGCCATAGGAGAAGAGACCCAGTACTTC; CDR3 protein: CASAIGEETQYF
J gene: TRBJ2-7; V gene: TRBV11-3; D gene: NA; clone size: NA; CDR3 DNA: TGTGCCAGCAGTTTGCCAGGGAGATACGAGCAGTACTTC; CDR3 protein: CASSLPGRYEQYF
J gene: TRBJ1-1; V gene: TRBV6-1; D gene: NA; clone size: NA; CDR3 DNA: NA; CDR3 protein: CASILDRGSTEAFF
J gene: TRBJ1-2; V gene: TRBV5-4; D gene: NA; clone size: NA; CDR3 DNA: TGTGCCAGCAGCCGGGAGGGGTATAGCGGTGATGGCTACACCTTC; CDR3 protein: CASSREGYSGDGYTF
J gene: TRBJ1-2; V gene: TRBV11-3; D gene: NA; clone size: NA; CDR3 DNA: TGTGCCAGCAGCTTTGGGCGTCCAGGGTGGTGGGAAGGCTACACCTTC; CDR3 protein: CASSFGRPGWWEGYTF
J gene: TRBJ1-5; V gene: TRBV29-1; D gene: NA; clone size: NA; CDR3 DNA: TGCAGCGTTGCAGCCGGGAGCAATCAGCCCCAGCATTTT; CDR3 protein: CSVAAGSNQPQHF
J gene: TRBJ1-5; V gene: TRBV5-6; D gene: TRBD1; clone size: NA; CDR3 DNA: TGTGCCAGCAGCAGGGGGGTCGTGGACAGGGCGTATCAGCCCCAGCATTTT; CDR3 protein: CASSRGVVDRAYQPQHF
J gene: TRBJ1-5; V gene: TRBV19; D gene: NA; clone size: NA; CDR3 DNA: TGTGCCATTAAGGCAGGACTTAATCAGCCCCAGCATTTT; CDR3 protein: CAIKAGLNQPQHF
J gene: TRBJ1-4; V gene: TRBV6-6; D gene: NA; clone size: NA; CDR3 DNA: TGTGCCAGCAGCATGGACGGGGCGCGAGAAAAACTGTTTTTT; CDR3 protein: CASSMDGAREKLFF
J gene: TRBJ2-1; V gene: TRBV15; D gene: TRBD1; clone size: NA; CDR3 DNA: TGTGCCTCAGAACCAGCCGACAGGGGATTCCCTTCTTACAATGAGCAGTTCTTC; CDR3 protein: CASEPADRGFPSYNEQFF
J gene: TRBJ2-3; V gene: TRBV5-1; D gene: NA; clone size: NA; CDR3 DNA: TGCGCCAGCAGCTTTGGAAGGACGGGGAGCACAGATACGCAGTATTTT; CDR3 protein: CASSFGRTGSTDTQYF
J gene: TRBJ2-1; V gene: TRBV5-1; D gene: NA; clone size: NA; CDR3 DNA: TGCGCCAGCAGCTTCGACGGGAGTCTCAGAAATGAGCAGTTCTTC; CDR3 protein: CASSFDGSLRNEQFF